The rows below give T cell receptor beta chains drawn from one sample of a study of blood T cell repertoires in COVID-19. Profiling relied on immunoSEQ multiplex PCR, and the TCRdb table lists in-frame clones only, not all of them. Here the sample spans 300,000 to 450,000 clones, 87% being singletons. The sequenced sample consisted of PBMCs or T cells enriched from blood (not recorded which). These receptor sequences come from a man aged 25-40 years who had recovered from COVID-19. The CDR3 runs from the conserved cysteine through the conserved F or W. A D gene is named only where the DNA matches it firmly. Part of the rows lack a size; the others show once, few, many or a class for expanded clones.

size	D	V	J	DNA	CDR3
-	-	TRBV12-3/TRBV12-4	TRBJ2-5	TGTGCCAGCAGTTCAGGAGAGACCCAGTACTTC	CASSSGETQYF
once	-	TRBV12-3/TRBV12-4	TRBJ2-7	TGTGCCAGCACCCGGACAGCTTCCTACGAGCAGTACTTC	CASTRTASYEQYF
-	TRBD1	TRBV9	TRBJ2-1	TGTGCCAGCAGCGTCGGGGGACAGGGAACCTACAATGAGCAGTTCTTC	CASSVGGQGTYNEQFF
-	TRBD1	TRBV7-9	TRBJ1-5	TGTGCCACCGGTGGGACAGGGGGACTTTTTAATCAGCCCCAGCATTTT	CATGGTGGLFNQPQHF
-	TRBD1	TRBV18	TRBJ1-2	TGTGCCAGCTCGCTTGACAGGGGGCTGGGCTATGGCTACACCTTC	CASSLDRGLGYGYTF
-	TRBD1	TRBV11-2	TRBJ1-2	TGTGCCAGCAGCCCAGAGGCCGGGACAGCTTATTATGGCTACACCTTC	CASSPEAGTAYYGYTF
-	-	TRBV13	TRBJ2-2	TGTGCCAGCAGCGCGGGACGGGGCCCCGGGGAGCTGTTTTTT	CASSAGRGPGELFF
few	-	TRBV7-2	TRBJ1-6	TGTGCCAGCAGCCCCAGCCGGGAGCAATCACCCCTCCACTTT	CASSPSREQSPLHF
few	-	TRBV28	TRBJ1-2	TGTGCCAGCAGCACACTAACAACAGGGAACTATGGCTACACCTTC	CASSTLTTGNYGYTF
-	-	TRBV7-2	TRBJ1-6	TGTGCCAGCAGCTTAGGGACAGAGAATTCACCCCTCCACTTT	CASSLGTENSPLHF
-	TRBD1	TRBV7-9	TRBJ2-4	TGTGCCAGCAGCCAATTAACGGGACAGGGTTCGGCCAAAAACATTCAGTACTTC	CASSQLTGQGSAKNIQYF
once	TRBD2	TRBV19	TRBJ2-3	TGTGCCAGTAGTATCTCCGGGACTAGCGGGACAAGCACAGATACGCAGTATTTT	CASSISGTSGTSTDTQYF
-	-	TRBV7-3	TRBJ1-4	TGTGCCAGCAGCTTACACCGCCTGGGAGAGGGGGATGAAAAACTGTTTTTT	CASSLHRLGEGDEKLFF
-	TRBD1	TRBV27	TRBJ2-7	TGTGCCAGCAGTTTAGGGCCGGGACAGGGGGCCTACGAGCAGTACTTC	CASSLGPGQGAYEQYF
-	TRBD1	TRBV7-9	TRBJ1-1	TGTGCCAGCAGCGGACAGGGTAAGAACACTGAAGCTTTCTTT	CASSGQGKNTEAFF
-	-	TRBV5-8	TRBJ2-3	TGTGCCAGCAGCCAGGGCCAGGGTCTCCTAACAGATACGCAGTATTTT	CASSQGQGLLTDTQYF
-	-	TRBV6-5	TRBJ1-1	TGTGCCAGCAGTTACCGGGGTTTGAACACTGAAGCTTTCTTT	CASSYRGLNTEAFF
-	TRBD1	TRBV7-8	TRBJ2-6	TGTGCCAGCAGCACCCCAATTGGGGACAGGGGATCCGGGGCCAACGTCCTGACTTTC	CASSTPIGDRGSGANVLTF
once	TRBD2	TRBV10-2	TRBJ2-5	TGCGCCAGCAGTGAAGGGCGGGGGTCCACTCTCCAAGAGACCCAGTACTTC	CASSEGRGSTLQETQYF
-	-	TRBV7-9	TRBJ1-1	TGTGCCAGCAGCCTTACAGGGAACACTGAAGCTTTCTTT	CASSLTGNTEAFF
once	-	TRBV3-1/TRBV3-2	TRBJ1-3	TGTGCCAGCAGCCAAGTCGAAACAGGGAGAGGAAACACCATATATTTT	CASSQVETGRGNTIYF
-	TRBD1	TRBV6-1	TRBJ2-1	TGTGCCAGCAGTGAAGCTTTTGACAGGGCTAGTGAGCAGTTCTTC	CASSEAFDRASEQFF
-	-	TRBV6-5	TRBJ1-2	TGTGCCAGCAGTACAGGGTACGGCTACACCTTC	CASSTGYGYTF
-	TRBD2	TRBV7-2	TRBJ2-2	TGTGCCAGCAGCTTAGGGGGGGGGTCAGTTGAGCTGTTTTTT	CASSLGGGSVELFF
-	-	TRBV11-2	TRBJ1-2	TGTGCCAGCAGCCGTAACAGGGACGGCTACACCTTC	CASSRNRDGYTF
-	TRBD1	TRBV12-3/TRBV12-4	TRBJ1-2	TGTGCCAGCAGCCGGACAGGGCCGGATGGCTACACCTTC	CASSRTGPDGYTF
few	TRBD1	TRBV4-1	TRBJ2-1	TGCGCCAGCAGCCAAACACCGGGACAGGGTCCCTACAATGAGCAGTTCTTC	CASSQTPGQGPYNEQFF
-	TRBD2	TRBV6-2/TRBV6-3	TRBJ2-1	TGTGCCAGCAGTTACAAGCGGGGGGGCCCGAATGAGCAGTTCTTC	CASSYKRGGPNEQFF
-	-	TRBV25-1	TRBJ2-2	TGTGCCAGCACCTCCCCGGACAGTAACACCGGGGAGCTGTTTTTT	CASTSPDSNTGELFF
-	-	TRBV2	TRBJ2-3	TGTGCCAGCAGTGGAGTTACCGGCACAGATACGCAGTATTTT	CASSGVTGTDTQYF
once	-	TRBV9	TRBJ2-1	TGTGCCAGCAGCGTTCCCTTGTTCGGATCTAGCGATTACAATGAGCAGTTCTTC	CASSVPLFGSSDYNEQFF
-	-	TRBV4-1	TRBJ1-6	TGCGCCAGCAGCCAAGGGGGCGCAGGGTGGTCACCCCTCCACTTT	CASSQGGAGWSPLHF
-	-	TRBV7-9	TRBJ2-5	TGTGCCAGCAGCGATCTAGTTGGTGGGACAAAAGAGACCCAGTACTTC	CASSDLVGGTKETQYF
-	-	TRBV5-5	TRBJ2-5	TGTGCCAGCAGCTTGCGCCAGGGGGAGACCCAGTACTTC	CASSLRQGETQYF
-	-	TRBV5-1	TRBJ1-2	TGCGCCAGCAGCTTGCAGGACACCGGCTATGGCTACACCTTC	CASSLQDTGYGYTF
-	-	TRBV12-3/TRBV12-4	TRBJ2-2	TGTGCCAGCAGCCTAACCCCCGGGGAGCTGTTTTTT	CASSLTPGELFF
-	TRBD1	TRBV10-2	TRBJ1-4	TGCGCCAGCAGGGACAGGACTAATGAAAAACTGTTTTTT	CASRDRTNEKLFF
-	TRBD1	TRBV2	TRBJ1-3	TGTGCCAGCAGGGGTGACAGGGGATACACCATATATTTT	CASRGDRGYTIYF
-	-	TRBV7-2	TRBJ2-5	TGTGCCAGCAGCTTAGGGGGCGCGGGGGAGACCCAGTACTTC	CASSLGGAGETQYF
-	TRBD2	TRBV3-1/TRBV3-2	TRBJ2-1	TGTGCCAGCGGGGCCACTAGCGGTATGTACAATGAGCAGTTCTTC	CASGATSGMYNEQFF
-	-	TRBV5-4	TRBJ1-2	TGTGCCAGCAGTCAAACTGACTATGGCTACACCTTC	CASSQTDYGYTF
-	TRBD1	TRBV6-6	TRBJ2-5	TGTGCCAGCAGTTGGGGACAGGGGTTGGGGACCCAGTACTTC	CASSWGQGLGTQYF
-	-	TRBV4-1	TRBJ2-7	TGCGCCAGCAGCCAAGGGCTGCACTACGAGCAGTACTTC	CASSQGLHYEQYF